This is a list of T cell receptor beta chains from one sample in a study of immune cell composition in non-small cell lung cancer. Profiled with immunoSEQ multiplex PCR; TCRdb holds only in-frame clones, not every one. The sample consists of fewer than 5,000 clones, 65% to 90% of them appearing once. The material sequenced was lung tumor tissue. These receptors came from a human donor with non-small cell lung cancer. Each CDR3 is given with its conserved first and last residue. The D gene is left open where the match is weak. Size tells how often a clone was seen (once, few, many) or the class of an expanded clone, and some rows leave it out.

j_gene: TRBJ2-2
v_gene: TRBV28
abundance: NA
d_gene: NA
CDR3nt: TGTGCCAGCAGTCCCGCATGGGCGGGGTCGAACACCGGGGAGCTGTTTTTT
CDR3aa: CASSPAWAGSNTGELFF

j_gene: TRBJ1-1
v_gene: TRBV4-3
abundance: NA
d_gene: NA
CDR3nt: TGCGCCAGCAGCCTTCATGGGGCCGACACTGAAGCTTTCTTT
CDR3aa: CASSLHGADTEAFF

j_gene: TRBJ2-1
v_gene: TRBV7-2
abundance: NA
d_gene: TRBD1
CDR3nt: TGTGCCAGCAGCTTGGCCGGGACAGGGAGGCCCTACAATGAGCAGTTCTTC
CDR3aa: CASSLAGTGRPYNEQFF

j_gene: TRBJ1-3
v_gene: TRBV28
abundance: NA
d_gene: NA
CDR3nt: TGTGCCAGCAGTGACCCCGGGACGGAGGATCGCGGAAACACCATATATTTT
CDR3aa: CASSDPGTEDRGNTIYF

j_gene: TRBJ2-4
v_gene: TRBV7-9
abundance: NA
d_gene: TRBD1
CDR3nt: TGTGCCAGCAGCCCTCGACAGGGGTTGAACATTCAGTACTTC
CDR3aa: CASSPRQGLNIQYF

j_gene: TRBJ2-3
v_gene: TRBV10-2
abundance: NA
d_gene: NA
CDR3nt: TGCGCCAGCAGTGAAGGAGGGGGGGCTTTGGGCACAGATACGCAGTATTTT
CDR3aa: CASSEGGGALGTDTQYF

j_gene: TRBJ1-1
v_gene: TRBV11-1
abundance: NA
d_gene: NA
CDR3nt: TGTGCCAGCAGCTTATCCAGGGCGAACACTGAAGCTTTCTTT
CDR3aa: CASSLSRANTEAFF

j_gene: TRBJ1-2
v_gene: TRBV18
abundance: NA
d_gene: TRBD1
CDR3nt: TGTGCCAGCTCAGGACAGGGACAGGCCGCCGGTGGCTACACCTTC
CDR3aa: CASSGQGQAAGGYTF

j_gene: TRBJ2-2
v_gene: TRBV28
abundance: NA
d_gene: NA
CDR3nt: TGTGCCAGCAGTCCGGGAAGTATCACCGGGGAGCTGTTTTTT
CDR3aa: CASSPGSITGELFF

j_gene: TRBJ1-5
v_gene: TRBV19
abundance: NA
d_gene: NA
CDR3nt: TGTGCCAGTAGTATAGGCCGGGGGCCTCAGCCCCAGCATTTT
CDR3aa: CASSIGRGPQPQHF

j_gene: TRBJ1-6
v_gene: TRBV7-2
abundance: NA
d_gene: NA
CDR3nt: TGTGCCAGCACCCGGGGGCCAGGGGATTCACCCCTCCACTTT
CDR3aa: CASTRGPGDSPLHF

j_gene: TRBJ1-4
v_gene: TRBV7-9
abundance: NA
d_gene: NA
CDR3nt: TGTGCCAGCAGCGATCGACGGGAAAAACTGTTTTTT
CDR3aa: CASSDRREKLFF

j_gene: TRBJ2-2
v_gene: TRBV6-1
abundance: NA
d_gene: NA
CDR3nt: TGTGCCAGCAGTGAACCCCCTCGGGGCTTCGGGGAGCTGTTTTTT
CDR3aa: CASSEPPRGFGELFF

j_gene: TRBJ1-2
v_gene: TRBV28
abundance: NA
d_gene: NA
CDR3nt: TGTGCCAGCCAGGGCAGGGGTTTACCTGGCTACACCTTC
CDR3aa: CASQGRGLPGYTF

j_gene: TRBJ1-2
v_gene: TRBV5-1
abundance: NA
d_gene: NA
CDR3nt: TGCGCCAGCAGCTTGGGAATACGAGACGACAGGTTAAATGGCTACACCTTC
CDR3aa: CASSLGIRDDRLNGYTF

j_gene: TRBJ1-1
v_gene: TRBV19
abundance: NA
d_gene: NA
CDR3nt: TGTGCCAGTAGTATATGGGGCGACACTGAAGCTTTCTTT
CDR3aa: CASSIWGDTEAFF

j_gene: TRBJ2-3
v_gene: TRBV5-1
abundance: NA
d_gene: TRBD2
CDR3nt: TGCGCCAGCACCGGGGGGGATCACACAGATACGCAGTATTTT
CDR3aa: CASTGGDHTDTQYF

j_gene: TRBJ1-2
v_gene: TRBV6-1
abundance: NA
d_gene: NA
CDR3nt: TGTGCCAGCAGGGAGTATGGCTACACCTTC
CDR3aa: CASREYGYTF

j_gene: TRBJ1-6
v_gene: TRBV19
abundance: NA
d_gene: TRBD1
CDR3nt: TGTGCCAGTAGTATAGGTGGAGTGCGGACAGGGGGCTCACCCCTCCACTTT
CDR3aa: CASSIGGVRTGGSPLHF

j_gene: TRBJ1-1
v_gene: TRBV11-2
abundance: NA
d_gene: NA
CDR3nt: TGTGCCAGCAGCCCCTCGACGGTGAACACTGAAGCTTTCTTT
CDR3aa: CASSPSTVNTEAFF

j_gene: TRBJ1-1
v_gene: TRBV6-5
abundance: NA
d_gene: NA
CDR3nt: TGTGCCAGCGGGTTGTCGGGAAGGGCAGCTTTCTTT
CDR3aa: CASGLSGRAAFF

j_gene: TRBJ1-6
v_gene: TRBV10-2
abundance: NA
d_gene: NA
CDR3nt: TGCGCCAGCAGTGACAGGGAAGGTTCACCCCTCCACTTT
CDR3aa: CASSDREGSPLHF

j_gene: TRBJ1-3
v_gene: TRBV7-9
abundance: once
d_gene: NA
CDR3nt: TGTGCCAGCAGCAGAGACAGCATCTCTGGAAACACCATATATTTT
CDR3aa: CASSRDSISGNTIYF

j_gene: TRBJ2-1
v_gene: TRBV11-1
abundance: once
d_gene: TRBD1
CDR3nt: TGTGCCAGCAGCTTGGACAGGGGGGATGAGCAGTTCTTC
CDR3aa: CASSLDRGDEQFF